The TCR beta chain described here comes from a study of blood T cells in healthy people across ages. A second about 7 to 12 cycle PCR used barcoded and J-beta primers. TCRdb analysed the 5' RACE reads with MiXCR anew, one entry per CDR3 protein. This sample has about 1.4 million distinct CDR3 sequences, with approximately 59% found just once. The study, taken as a whole, reports: Age showed a roughly linear inverse relationship with TCR beta diversity per million T cells.

Losses at the gene ends were 4 bases for V and 1 base for J; bases not matched to a gene: 2. The CDR3 length is 15 residues. Germline V gene sequence: CDR1 MNHEY, CDR2 SVGAGI. This clonotype was detected a few times. The antigen is not known. The chain recombines TRBV6-5 with TRBJ2-2; TRBD2 matches 8 bases. This clonotype was sampled from a man aged 18 to 30 in good health. Sequenced: blood. The CDR3 sequence is CASSFSGVNTGELFF. The DNA of the CDR3 is TGTGCCAGCAGTTTTAGCGGGGTGAACACCGGGGAGCTGTTTTTT.